These T cell receptor beta chains were read from a single sample in a study of T cells in Graves' hyperthyroidism and ophthalmopathy. TCRdb recomputed calls from the multiplex PCR reads with MiXCR, one row per CDR3 protein. The top ten clones hold around 47% of a sample with 480,000 or so distinct CDR3 sequences, around 50% of them seen once. Source material: peripheral blood or thyroid tissue (not recorded which). These receptors all stem from an adult woman with Graves' disease, either hyperthyroidism or ophthalmopathy (not recorded which). Both conserved end residues are part of each CDR3. The order of the fields is V gene, J gene, D gene, clone size, CDR3 DNA, CDR3 protein. D genes are given only for firm matches. Clone sizes are given selectively: once, few, many, or a class where the clone is expanded.

TRBV7-2	TRBJ2-7	-	-	TGTGCCAGCAGCTTAGACACTCCGGGGATCGGCGAGCAGTACTTC	CASSLDTPGIGEQYF
TRBV10-3	TRBJ2-5	TRBD2	few	TGTGCCATCACTGATGGGACTAGTTCGGAGACCCAGTACTTC	CAITDGTSSETQYF
TRBV7-9	TRBJ1-6	-	once	TGTGCCAGCAGCCCCGACGGGGAATCACCCCTCCACTTT	CASSPDGESPLHF
TRBV20-1	TRBJ1-5	TRBD1	few	TGCAGTGCTAGAGAACAGGGGGCTCATCAGCCCCAGCATTTT	CSAREQGAHQPQHF
TRBV20-1	TRBJ2-7	-	-	TGCAGTGCTAGAGATATTGGCCTCAGGGCTGGCTACGAGCAGTACTTC	CSARDIGLRAGYEQYF
TRBV10-2	TRBJ1-2	-	-	TGCGCCAGCAGTGAGAGGTCCGGACGGGGCTACACCTTC	CASSERSGRGYTF
TRBV10-2	TRBJ1-1	-	-	TGCGCCAGCAGGTCGTCACAAGAAGCTTTCTTT	CASRSSQEAFF
TRBV29-1	TRBJ1-1	-	-	TGCAGCGTCGAAGGTCAGGTTGAAGCTTTCTTT	CSVEGQVEAFF
TRBV5-1	TRBJ2-2	-	-	TGCGCCAGCAGCGAAGGATTAGCGGTTAACACCGGGGAGCTGTTTTTT	CASSEGLAVNTGELFF
TRBV20-1	TRBJ2-5	TRBD2	many	TGCAGTGCTAGAGATCTCGGGACTAGCGGGAGGGTAGAGACCCAGTACTTC	CSARDLGTSGRVETQYF
TRBV20-1	TRBJ1-3	-	-	TGCAGCGTTGAAGCGGCGGGGGCTGGAAACACCATATATTTT	CSVEAAGAGNTIYF
TRBV20-1	TRBJ1-1	-	-	TGCAGTGCTAATCCACAGAACACTGAAGCTTTCTTT	CSANPQNTEAFF
TRBV7-8	TRBJ2-7	-	many	TGTGCCAGCAGCTCACGGGACGGGGAATACGAGCAGTACTTC	CASSSRDGEYEQYF
TRBV4-2	TRBJ2-2	-	-	TGTGCCAGCAGCCAAGATGCCGGCACCGGGGAGCTGTTTTTT	CASSQDAGTGELFF
TRBV29-1	TRBJ2-6	-	-	TGCAGCGTGTCTACGGGACACTCTGGGGCCAACGTCCTGACTTTC	CSVSTGHSGANVLTF
TRBV27	TRBJ1-5	-	-	TGTGCCAGCAGTGTGGGGTGGGGAAGCGGTCAGCCCCAGCATTTT	CASSVGWGSGQPQHF
TRBV6-5	TRBJ1-2	-	-	TGTGCCAGCAGATACGCAGGGAACGATGGCTACACCTTC	CASRYAGNDGYTF
TRBV2	TRBJ2-7	TRBD2	-	TGTGCCAGCAGGAGGGGGACTAGCGGGAGTAACGAGCAGTACTTC	CASRRGTSGSNEQYF
TRBV6-6	TRBJ2-7	-	-	TGTGCCAGCAGTTACGAAAGCGCCAGCTCCTACGAGCAGTACTTC	CASSYESASSYEQYF
TRBV7-9	TRBJ2-5	TRBD2	-	TGTGCCAGCAGTCGGGACTACTCGGGGACCCAGTACTTC	CASSRDYSGTQYF
TRBV20-1	TRBJ1-2	-	many	TGCAGTGCTAGAGATAGTGGGGCAGTATATGGCTACACCTTC	CSARDSGAVYGYTF
TRBV24-1	TRBJ1-2	TRBD1	-	TGTGCCACCAGTGCTTACGACAGGGACTATGGCTACACCTTC	CATSAYDRDYGYTF
TRBV7-9	TRBJ1-1	-	-	TGTGCCAGCAGCTTGGGGATGCAGAGCGCTGAAGCTTTCTTT	CASSLGMQSAEAFF
TRBV7-9	TRBJ2-7	TRBD1	-	TGTGCCAGCAGCCCCAGGGGGCCCGCCCCCTACGAGCAGTACTTC	CASSPRGPAPYEQYF
TRBV10-1	TRBJ1-3	-	-	TGCGCCAGCAGTGACGGCGTTGGAAACACCATATATTTT	CASSDGVGNTIYF
TRBV7-9	TRBJ2-5	-	-	TGTGCCAGCAGCCCTGGGACCTCCTTATCGGAGACCCAGTACTTC	CASSPGTSLSETQYF
TRBV6-6	TRBJ1-2	-	many	TGTGCCAGCACCCCCCGGACAGTTCGGTATGGCTACACCTTC	CASTPRTVRYGYTF
TRBV19	TRBJ2-7	-	-	TGTGCCAGTAGTACTACACGGGAAGTAGGATACTACGAGCAGTACTTC	CASSTTREVGYYEQYF
TRBV2	TRBJ1-5	-	few	TGTGCCAGCACCCGGGATGGCAGTCAGCCCCAGCATTTT	CASTRDGSQPQHF
TRBV30	TRBJ1-2	-	-	TGTGCCTGGAGTGTACAAGTAGGCTCTAACTATGGCTACACCTTC	CAWSVQVGSNYGYTF
TRBV10-3	TRBJ2-2	-	few	TGTGCCATCGCTAAACAGGGGAACACCGGGGAGCTGTTTTTT	CAIAKQGNTGELFF
TRBV29-1	TRBJ1-1	-	many	TGCAGCGTTGAACCCGCCCTTGGGGGGACTGAAGCTTTCTTT	CSVEPALGGTEAFF
TRBV6-1	TRBJ1-5	-	-	TGTGCCAGCAGTGTGTCAGGGGAAAGTGGGCCCCAGCATTTT	CASSVSGESGPQHF
TRBV28	TRBJ1-2	TRBD1	-	TGTGCCAGCAGTTCGTCGGACAGGAGCTATGGCTACACCTTC	CASSSSDRSYGYTF
TRBV14	TRBJ1-1	-	many	TGTGCCAGCAGCCAAGTTCCGGGGGAGGTAGCTTTCTTT	CASSQVPGEVAFF
TRBV20-1	TRBJ1-5	-	-	TGCAGTGAACAGACCGAGAATCAGCCCCAGCATTTT	CSEQTENQPQHF
TRBV5-5	TRBJ2-5	-	many	TGTGCCAGCAGCTTGACAGGAACCGGCCGTGGGGAGACCCAGTACTTC	CASSLTGTGRGETQYF
TRBV5-4	TRBJ2-7	TRBD1	few	TGTGCCAGCAGCTTTGGACAGGGGAGAATCTACGAGCAGTACTTC	CASSFGQGRIYEQYF
TRBV7-6	TRBJ2-5	TRBD1	-	TGTGCCAGCAGCGCGACAGGGGAGGCGGAGTACTTC	CASSATGEAEYF
TRBV29-1	TRBJ2-7	-	-	TGCAGCGTTGCGGGGGCCCTCTCTTCCGAGCAGTACTTC	CSVAGALSSEQYF
TRBV7-9	TRBJ2-5	TRBD1	-	TGTGCCAGCATAGCCAGGGGGCAGGGGACCCAGTACTTC	CASIARGQGTQYF
TRBV29-1	TRBJ1-1	-	-	TGCAGCGTTGAAATAGCCAGGGGGAACACTGAAGCTTTCTTT	CSVEIARGNTEAFF
TRBV11-2	TRBJ2-2	TRBD1	-	TGTGCCAGCAGTGCTGGACAGGGGGCAAACACCGGGGAGCTGTTTTTT	CASSAGQGANTGELFF